A selection of T cell receptor beta chains follows, all from one sample in a study of response to subunit inactivated influenza vaccine. TCRdb independently ran MiXCR on the RT-PCR reads; one entry per CDR3 protein. Among a few hundred thousand distinct CDR3 sequences listed, 13% to 15% were seen once. This material consisted of PBMCs from blood, taken about 11 days after vaccination. Source of these receptors: a man aged 45-65 years who received an inactivated influenza vaccine. Each CDR3 is given with its conserved first and last residue. The D gene is left open where the match is weak. Rows give clone size only sometimes, using once, few, many, or a class for an expanded clone.

j_call: TRBJ2-1; clone_size: many; d_call: .; v_call: TRBV5-8; cdr3_aa: CASSLVSGDNEQFF; cdr3_nt: TGTGCCAGCAGCTTGGTCAGTGGGGACAATGAGCAGTTCTTC
j_call: TRBJ1-1; clone_size: few; d_call: .; v_call: TRBV4-3; cdr3_aa: CASSQELRGTEAFF; cdr3_nt: TGCGCCAGCAGCCAAGAATTGAGGGGGACTGAAGCTTTCTTT
j_call: TRBJ2-1; clone_size: few; d_call: .; v_call: TRBV6-1; cdr3_aa: CARPTRRDNEQFF; cdr3_nt: TGTGCCAGACCTACCCGCAGGGACAATGAGCAGTTCTTC
j_call: TRBJ2-5; clone_size: .; d_call: TRBD1; v_call: TRBV5-1; cdr3_aa: CASSSRTGGQETQYF; cdr3_nt: TGCGCCAGCAGCTCCCGGACAGGGGGCCAAGAGACCCAGTACTTC
j_call: TRBJ2-1; clone_size: .; d_call: TRBD2; v_call: TRBV20-1; cdr3_aa: CSAISVTSGYNEQFF; cdr3_nt: TGCAGTGCTATATCGGTGACTAGCGGGTACAATGAGCAGTTCTTC
j_call: TRBJ2-2; clone_size: many; d_call: .; v_call: TRBV9; cdr3_aa: CASSVVPNTGELFF; cdr3_nt: TGTGCCAGCAGCGTAGTACCGAACACCGGGGAGCTGTTTTTT
j_call: TRBJ1-5; clone_size: few; d_call: .; v_call: TRBV10-3; cdr3_aa: CAISERGGGNQPQHF; cdr3_nt: TGTGCCATCAGTGAACGAGGGGGGGGCAATCAGCCCCAGCATTTT
j_call: TRBJ1-2; clone_size: many; d_call: .; v_call: TRBV12-3/TRBV12-4; cdr3_aa: CASSRDYGYTF; cdr3_nt: TGTGCCAGCAGTAGGGACTATGGCTACACCTTC
j_call: TRBJ2-3; clone_size: few; d_call: TRBD2; v_call: TRBV2; cdr3_aa: CASSETLAGDTDTQYF; cdr3_nt: TGTGCCAGCAGTGAAACCCTAGCGGGGGACACAGATACGCAGTATTTT
j_call: TRBJ2-2; clone_size: .; d_call: TRBD2; v_call: TRBV20-1; cdr3_aa: CSAQGLAAFANTGELFF; cdr3_nt: TGCAGTGCTCAGGGACTAGCGGCATTCGCGAACACCGGGGAGCTGTTTTTT
j_call: TRBJ2-3; clone_size: few; d_call: .; v_call: TRBV24-1; cdr3_aa: CATSEPAGTSTDTQYF; cdr3_nt: TGTGCCACCAGTGAACCGGCCGGGACTAGCACAGATACGCAGTATTTT
j_call: TRBJ2-3; clone_size: many; d_call: TRBD2; v_call: TRBV10-3; cdr3_aa: CAIASGTNTDTQYF; cdr3_nt: TGTGCCATCGCTAGCGGGACCAACACAGATACGCAGTATTTT
j_call: TRBJ2-2; clone_size: few; d_call: .; v_call: TRBV11-3; cdr3_aa: CASRKNRTGELFF; cdr3_nt: TGTGCCAGCAGGAAAAACAGGACCGGGGAGCTGTTTTTT
j_call: TRBJ2-1; clone_size: .; d_call: TRBD1; v_call: TRBV14; cdr3_aa: CASSQDSDREFF; cdr3_nt: TGTGCCAGCAGCCAAGATTCGGACAGGGAGTTCTTC
j_call: TRBJ1-2; clone_size: few; d_call: .; v_call: TRBV29-1; cdr3_aa: CSVDVRSKGYTF; cdr3_nt: TGCAGCGTTGATGTTCGGAGTAAGGGCTACACCTTC
j_call: TRBJ2-2; clone_size: few; d_call: .; v_call: TRBV9; cdr3_aa: CASSVESGSTGELFF; cdr3_nt: TGTGCCAGCAGCGTAGAATCAGGGAGTACCGGGGAGCTGTTTTTT
j_call: TRBJ1-5; clone_size: few; d_call: TRBD1; v_call: TRBV18; cdr3_aa: CASSQTQGQPQHF; cdr3_nt: TGTGCCAGCTCACAAACACAGGGGCAGCCCCAGCATTTT
j_call: TRBJ2-7; clone_size: .; d_call: TRBD2; v_call: TRBV12-3/TRBV12-4; cdr3_aa: CASSLAWSSGSGEQYF; cdr3_nt: TGTGCCAGCAGTTTAGCGTGGTCTAGCGGGAGTGGGGAGCAGTACTTC
j_call: TRBJ2-5; clone_size: few; d_call: TRBD2; v_call: TRBV2; cdr3_aa: CASSEVMGLGETQYF; cdr3_nt: TGTGCCAGCAGTGAAGTGATGGGACTAGGAGAGACCCAGTACTTC
j_call: TRBJ2-3; clone_size: few; d_call: .; v_call: TRBV7-2; cdr3_aa: CASSLSRETDTQYF; cdr3_nt: TGTGCCAGCAGCTTATCCAGGGAGACAGATACGCAGTATTTT
j_call: TRBJ2-1; clone_size: few; d_call: .; v_call: TRBV9; cdr3_aa: CASSDKSNAYNEQFF; cdr3_nt: TGTGCCAGCAGCGACAAAAGTAACGCCTACAATGAGCAGTTCTTC
j_call: TRBJ2-1; clone_size: many; d_call: TRBD2; v_call: TRBV20-1; cdr3_aa: CSARSGGSYNEQFF; cdr3_nt: TGCAGTGCTCGAAGCGGGGGCTCCTACAATGAGCAGTTCTTC
j_call: TRBJ2-3; clone_size: few; d_call: .; v_call: TRBV12-3/TRBV12-4; cdr3_aa: CASARPPDTQYF; cdr3_nt: TGTGCCAGCGCCCGTCCCCCCGATACGCAGTATTTT
j_call: TRBJ2-7; clone_size: .; d_call: .; v_call: TRBV24-1; cdr3_aa: CATSVPGSYEQYF; cdr3_nt: TGTGCCACCAGTGTACCAGGGTCCTACGAGCAGTACTTC
j_call: TRBJ2-3; clone_size: few; d_call: TRBD1; v_call: TRBV9; cdr3_aa: CASSDYRGFSTDTQYF; cdr3_nt: TGTGCCAGCAGCGACTACAGGGGGTTTAGCACAGATACGCAGTATTTT
j_call: TRBJ2-1; clone_size: .; d_call: TRBD2; v_call: TRBV11-2; cdr3_aa: CASSSPYRLAGGQEQFF; cdr3_nt: TGTGCCAGCAGCTCGCCATACAGACTAGCGGGAGGTCAAGAGCAGTTCTTC